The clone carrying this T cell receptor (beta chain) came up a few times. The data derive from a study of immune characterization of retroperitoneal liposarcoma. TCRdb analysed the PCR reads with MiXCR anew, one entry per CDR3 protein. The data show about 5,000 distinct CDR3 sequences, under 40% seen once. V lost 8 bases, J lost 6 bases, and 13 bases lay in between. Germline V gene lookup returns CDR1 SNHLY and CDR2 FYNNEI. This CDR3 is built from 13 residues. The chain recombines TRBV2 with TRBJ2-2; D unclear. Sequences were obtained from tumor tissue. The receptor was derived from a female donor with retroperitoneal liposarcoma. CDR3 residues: CASRRLLAGELFF. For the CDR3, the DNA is TGTGCCAGCCGACGGCTTTTGGCCGGGGAGCTGTTTTTT.